This passage covers 18 T cell receptor beta chains from one sample sequenced in a study of T cells in Graves' hyperthyroidism and ophthalmopathy. Researchers amplified the TCR beta CDR3 regions from RNA transcripts. HTBI primers were the set used in a first-round RT-PCR of the TCR CDR3. A single record per CDR3 protein comes from TCRdb applying MiXCR to the multiplex PCR reads. Of a few hundred thousand distinct CDR3 sequences listed, more than 45% are singletons. The sample was peripheral blood or thyroid tissue (not recorded which). These receptors all come from a woman aged 18-35 years with Graves' hyperthyroidism.

This clonotype occurred many times. The chain uses TRBV7-9 and TRBJ1-1; D gene uncertain. Looked up from germline, CDR1 is SEHNR and CDR2 is FQNEAQ (reference sequence). The V end was cut by 5 bases, the J end by 8 bases, with 15 bases between. The CDR3 length is 13 residues. This chain's CDR3 is CASSTDAVEEAFF. CDR3 DNA sequence: TGTGCCAGCAGCACAGACGCGGTGGAGGAAGCTTTCTTT. Variable domain in full (rest from reference TRBV7-9 and TRBJ1-1): DTGVSQNPRHKITKRGQNVTFRCDPISEHNRLYWYRQTLGQGPEFLTYFQNEAQLEKSRLLSDRFSAERPKGSFSTLEIQRTEQGDSAMYLCASSTDAVEEAFFGQGTRLTVV.

This chain uses TRBV7-9 with TRBJ2-5; 7 nucleotides align to TRBD2. Germline values: CDR1 SEHNR, CDR2 FQNEAQ (reference sequence). V dropped 5 bases and J dropped 5; count of bases not matched to a gene: 8. This CDR3 spans 14 amino acids. The CDR3 sequence is CASSPQWGGETQYF. The CDR3 region has the DNA TGTGCCAGCAGCCCGCAATGGGGGGGGGAGACCCAGTACTTC.

This clonotype was found many times. The chain combines TRBV12-3 or TRBV12-4 with TRBJ2-6; D perhaps matches TRBD2 (5 bases). V lost 2 bases and J lost 0, with 8 bases in between. This CDR3 has 16 amino acids. CDR3 loop: CASSLLGSSGANVLTF. The DNA for the CDR3 is TGTGCCAGCAGTTTATTAGGGAGCTCTGGGGCCAACGTCCTGACTTTC.

There are many counts of this clonotype. V usage is TRBV2 and J usage is TRBJ2-7; TRBD2 matches 8 bases. The CDR3 runs to 15 residues. Germline values: CDR1 SNHLY, CDR2 FYNNEI. Germline trimming cut 3 bases from V and 1 base from J; bases unmatched to any gene: 5. In nucleotides, the CDR3 is TGTGCCAGCAGTGAGAGACTAGCGATTTCCTACGAGCAGTACTTC. Its translation is CASSERLAISYEQYF.

The DNA for the CDR3 is TGCAGCGTTGAGCTCCCATGGTCGGGAAACACCATATATTTT. It yields the protein CSVELPWSGNTIYF. The genes are TRBV29-1 and TRBJ1-3; D remains unclear. The CDR3 length is 14 residues. Deletions cut 3 bases from V and 4 bases from J, with 13 bases between. Per the germline V gene, CDR1 is SQVTM and CDR2 is ANQGSEA.

This clonotype was seen many times. The V gene is TRBV20-1, the J gene TRBJ1-2, with no clear D. Germline V gene data show CDR1 as DFQATT and CDR2 as SNEGSKA (reference sequence). Trimming took off 4 bases at V and 2 bases at J, with 2 bases between the two ends. The CDR3 length is 10 residues. The CDR3 sequence: CSANNYGYTF. The CDR3, as DNA: TGCAGTGCTAACAACTATGGCTACACCTTC.

Only a few counts were recorded for this clonotype. The V gene is TRBV20-1, the J gene TRBJ2-7; the D gene is possibly TRBD2 (6 bases). Judging by the DNA end, TRBJ2-4 fits better; the J call may be wrong. The CDR3 length is 12 residues. Germline loops: CDR1 DFQATT, CDR2 SNEGSKA (reference sequence). The CDR3 sequence is CSARVRRDIQYF. In DNA form, the CDR3 reads TGCAGTGCTAGAGTCAGGAGGGACATTCAGTACTTC.

CDR3 protein: CATSDFTGLYTDTQYF. The CDR3 DNA is TGTGCCACCAGTGATTTCACTGGGCTATACACAGATACGCAGTATTTT. This chain joins TRBV24-1 and TRBJ2-3; D is unclear. The CDR3 contains 16 residues. V was pared by 1 base and J by 2 bases, with 12 bases between. Germline-derived CDR1 and CDR2 are KGHDR and SFDVKD.

This clonotype was detected ten times or more. V and J are TRBV19 and TRBJ1-2; no clear D gene. Germline-derived CDR1 and CDR2 are LNHDA and SQIVND (reference sequence). V lost 6 bases and J 3 bases, leaving 11 bases between the germline ends. CDR3 length: 13 residues. The CDR3 loop reads CASRRTADYGYTF. The CDR3 DNA reads TGTGCCAGTAGAAGGACGGCAGACTATGGCTACACCTTC.

Regarding this clonotype: With a much larger clone just one base away, this may be a read error. The rearrangement links TRBV5-1 to TRBJ1-4, with TRBD1 as a possible D gene (5 bases). This CDR3 contains 16 residues. Germline CDR1 reads SGHRS; CDR2 reads YFSETQ. The chain's CDR3 is CVSSIRQLATNEKLFF. CDR3 in DNA: TGCGTCAGCAGCATAAGACAGCTAGCAACTAATGAAAAACTGTTTTTT.

The V gene is TRBV6-6, the J gene TRBJ1-5; unclear D gene. Trimming removed 6 bases at V and 5 bases at J, with 23 bases between. This CDR3 comprises 17 residues. Germline lookup yields CDR1 MNHNY and CDR2 SVGAGI (reference sequence). As DNA, the CDR3 is TGTGCCAGCAGGGGAGGGCTATTACGGGATTCAGATCAGCCCCAGCATTTT. This gives the protein CASRGGLLRDSDQPQHF.

The chain is built from TRBV25-1 and TRBJ2-3; D perhaps matches TRBD2 (5 bases). CDR3 size: 16 residues. Per germline, CDR1 MGHDK and CDR2 SYGVNS. V gave up 4 bases and J gave up 7 bases, with 21 bases separating them. DNA for the CDR3: TGTGCCAGCAGTGCTAGACGGGGATCAGAACTAAATACGCAGTATTTT. Protein: CASSARRGSELNTQYF.

This clonotype showed up many times. The rearrangement links TRBV19 to TRBJ2-2; D is ambiguous. Germline V CDR1 and CDR2: LNHDA, SQIVND (reference sequence). The CDR3 extends over 13 amino acids. The V gene lost 4 bases and the J gene lost 5 bases, with 8 bases spanning the gap. CDR3 sequence reads: CASSKERTGELFF. In DNA, the CDR3 is TGTGCCAGTAGTAAAGAGAGGACCGGGGAGCTGTTTTTT.

This clonotype was observed many times. The chain links TRBV4-2 to TRBJ1-3, with 7 nucleotides matching TRBD1. There are 15 residues in the CDR3. Germline V lookup: CDR1 LGHNA, CDR2 YNFKEQ. Trimming took 1 base from V and 3 from J; bases not matched to a gene: 3. The CDR3 reads CASSQAAGGGNTIYF. The CDR3 DNA reads as TGTGCCAGCAGCCAAGCGGCAGGGGGTGGAAACACCATATATTTT.

This clonotype was found many times. The chain recombines TRBV10-2 with TRBJ1-2, with 7 bases aligning to TRBD1. The germline V gene encodes CDR1 WSHSY and CDR2 SAAADI. The CDR3 runs to 13 residues. V lost 5 bases, J lost 2 bases, and 2 bases stayed unmatched. CDR3: CASSQTGNYGYTF. CDR3 sequence (DNA): TGCGCCAGCAGTCAGACAGGGAACTATGGCTACACCTTC.

This chain uses TRBV7-9 with TRBJ2-1; 7 bases line up with TRBD1. V lost 5 bases to trimming and J lost 3 bases; unmatched junction nucleotides: 7. The germline CDR1 and CDR2 sequences are SEHNR and FQNEAQ (reference sequence). The CDR3 consists of 15 residues. The CDR3 nucleotides are TGTGCCAGCAGCAATCCCGACAGGGACTACAATGAGCAGTTCTTC. Amino acid sequence: CASSNPDRDYNEQFF.

This clonotype was recorded at least ten times. The V gene is TRBV11-3, the J gene TRBJ2-6, with TRBD1 matching 8 bases. Germline CDR1 is SGHNT and CDR2 is YENEEA. This CDR3 region has 16 residues. The V segment lost 3 bases and the J segment 1 base; nucleotides outside the gene matches: 2. The CDR3 nucleotides are TGTGCCAGCAGCTTCACAGGGGGGTCTGGGGCCAACGTCCTGACTTTC. Protein product: CASSFTGGSGANVLTF. Drawing the rest from reference TRBV11-3 and TRBJ2-6, the complete variable domain is EAGVVQSPRYKIIEKKQPVAFWCNPISGHNTLYWYLQNLGQGPELLIRYENEEAVDDSQLPKDRFSAERLKGVDSTLKIQPAELGDSAVYLCASSFTGGSGANVLTFGAGSRLTVL.

The V call is TRBV24-1, the J call TRBJ2-2; 9 bases align to TRBD2. With 5 bases clipped from V and 8 bases from J, the junction kept 8 bases outside the gene matches. The germline V gene encodes CDR1 KGHDR and CDR2 SFDVKD. This CDR3 is built from 15 residues. DNA of the CDR3: TGTGCCACCAGTGGAACGGGACTAGCAACGGGGGAGCTGTTTTTT. Translated: CATSGTGLATGELFF.